The clone carrying this T cell receptor beta chain has a count of ten or more. This may stem from a read error, because a much larger clone lies one nucleotide away. The data originate from a study of T cell repertoires in cytomegalovirus infection. The CDR3 loop spans 14 amino acids. Germline trimming cut 4 bases from V and 5 bases from J; bases unmatched to any gene: 8. Germline V gene sequence: CDR1 DFQATT, CDR2 SNEGSKA (reference sequence). TCRdb re-derived calls from the reads in MiXCR, one entry per CDR3 protein. The table has about 76,000 distinct CDR3 sequences, more than 3.5% seen once; the top ten hold around 4.9%.

The sequenced material came from PBMCs. The origin of this receptor is a human donor in good health (CMV status not recorded). Some clones in this sample may be carry-over from other donors' samples. The chain has TRBV20-1 and TRBJ2-7; TRBD1 matches 10 bases. In DNA, the CDR3 is TGCAGTGCTACAGGACAGGGGGGGGCGGACGAGCAGTACTTC. Encoded protein: CSATGQGGADEQYF.